Below, 5 T cell receptor beta chains from the same sample are listed, as sequenced in a study of shared clonotypes between healthy human individuals. Profiling relied on immunoSEQ multiplex PCR, and the TCRdb table lists in-frame clones only, not all of them. This table has about 2.4 million clones, roughly 93% appearing once. Sequenced input: naive CD4+ T cells from PBMCs. Specified subset: CD45RA+ positively selected. Every receptor here comes from a man aged 18 to 29 in good health. Some clones in this sample may be carry-over from other donors' samples.

The genes are TRBV30 and TRBJ2-3; D is uncertain. The V and J ends lost 1 base and 5 bases respectively, with 4 bases between them. The CDR3 is 11 residues long. Germline V gene lookup returns CDR1 GTSNPN and CDR2 SVGIG (reference sequence). CDR3 amino acids: CAWSARDTQYF. DNA of the CDR3: TGTGCCTGGAGTGCGAGAGATACGCAGTATTTT.

A few counts support this clone. The chain combines TRBV28 with TRBJ1-2; D gene unclear. The length of the CDR3 is 12 residues. Trimming left V 6 bases short and J 4 bases short, with 9 bases between. Germline CDR1 reads MDHEN; CDR2 reads SYDVKM. The CDR3 reads CASRSISYGYTF. Here the CDR3 DNA reads TGTGCCAGCAGGTCTATCAGCTATGGCTACACCTTC.

Written as DNA, the CDR3 is TGTGCCAGCAGCCCCGGCGTGGGGGAACCTAGCTCCTACAATGAGCAGTTCTTC. The encoded protein is CASSPGVGEPSSYNEQFF. The chain employs TRBV11-3 and TRBJ2-1; the D call may be TRBD1 or TRBD2 (5 bases each). The CDR3 spans 18 residues. Germline loops: CDR1 SGHNT, CDR2 YENEEA. Trimming left V 5 bases short and J 0 bases short, with 20 bases between. Together with reference TRBV11-3 and TRBJ2-1, the CDR3 gives the full variable domain: EAGVVQSPRYKIIEKKQPVAFWCNPISGHNTLYWYLQNLGQGPELLIRYENEEAVDDSQLPKDRFSAERLKGVDSTLKIQPAELGDSAVYLCASSPGVGEPSSYNEQFFGPGTRLTVL.

The chain recombines TRBV6-4 with TRBJ1-2; D possibly corresponds to TRBD1 (5 bases). Germline V gene data show CDR1 as MRHNA and CDR2 as SNTAGT. CDR3 length equals 14 residues. Trimming cost V 4 bases and J 4 bases, with 13 bases left between them. The DNA of the CDR3 is TGTGCCAGCAGTGCAGGTCAGGGATCCTATGGCTACACCTTC. It codes for CASSAGQGSYGYTF.

As to this clone: The sample holds other DNA sequences that translate to the same CDR3. The V gene is TRBV9, the J gene TRBJ2-3; tentatively, D is TRBD2 (5 bases). Germline values: CDR1 SGDLS, CDR2 YYNGEE. The CDR3 loop spans 15 amino acids. V shed 2 bases and J shed 0 bases, with 10 bases lying between them. Here the CDR3 DNA reads TGTGCCAGCAGCGTCGGCGGGCCCAGCACAGATACGCAGTATTTT. Residues: CASSVGGPSTDTQYF.